This T cell receptor beta chain was recovered during a study of blood T cell repertoires in COVID-19. The authors' processing: Using reference gene primer amplification, nucleated cell counts were estimated. The data were produced by immunoSEQ multiplex PCR, yet TCRdb's version contains in-frame clones alone and is incomplete. V and J calls and clone size come straight from that table; D and trimming were deduced from the DNA. There are roughly 250,000 clones in the sample; 84% occur only once, and about 9.1% lies in the top ten. Trimming took 2 bases from V and 5 from J, leaving 10 bases between them. The CDR3 is 14 residues long. The germline CDR1 and CDR2 sequences are SGHNT and YYREEE (reference sequence).

The chain is built from TRBV5-4 and TRBJ1-4, with D possibly matching TRBD1 (5 bases). Input material: peripheral blood. The sequence derives from a human donor in a cohort sampled during active COVID-19. CDR3 sequence reads: CASSFYRRNEKLFF. In nucleotides, the CDR3 is TGTGCCAGCAGCTTCTACAGGCGGAATGAAAAACTGTTTTTT. The full variable domain, with the rest looked up from reference TRBV5-4 and TRBJ1-4, is ETGVTQSPTHLIKTRGQQVTLRCSSQSGHNTVSWYQQALGQGPQFIFQYYREEENGRGNFPPRFSGLQFPNYSSELNVNALELDDSALYLCASSFYRRNEKLFFGSGTQLSVL.